This T cell receptor beta chain was recovered during a study of vaccination and CD4 T cells after COVID-19. At the Johns Hopkins FTIC core, DNA taken from cultured CD4+ T cells was sequenced by way of the Oncomine TCR Beta short-read assay. MiXCR, applied by TCRdb to the PCR reads, yields one record per CDR3 protein. The table shows roughly 9,200 distinct CDR3 sequences, with approximately 35% occurring only once. Notes on this clonotype: Its antigen remains unknown. The germline gene is not matched at one end of the junction; a read error may be the cause.

The treatment: roughly 10-day PBMC culture with coronavirus spike peptide pools or control peptides (ViraFEST assay). Unexposed donor CD4+ T cells predated the COVID-19 pandemic, collected 2011-2018. Germline CDR1 and CDR2: SSHAT and FNYEAQ (reference sequence). This CDR3 has 14 amino acids. Sample: CD4+ T cells from blood, cultured in vitro. The rearrangement links TRBV7-7 to TRBJ2-6; D is uncertain. This TCR was sampled from a human donor in good health. This CDR3 reads CASSPGSGANVLTF. The CDR3 region has the DNA TGTGCTAGCAGCCCGGGCTCTGGGGCCAACGTCCTGACTTTC.